These T cell receptor beta chains were read from a single sample in a study of metastatic and nonmetastatic thyroid tumors. With MiXCR, TCRdb called clones anew from the PCR reads. The data show tens of thousands of clones, with roughly 25% seen just once and over 8.5% held by the top ten. The sample was blood. These receptors came from a female donor with papillary thyroid cancer or a benign thyroid nodule (not recorded which). Some clones in this sample may be carry-over from other donors' samples. The CDR3 runs from the conserved cysteine through the conserved F or W. Each record gives: V gene, D gene, clone size, J gene, CDR3 protein, CDR3 DNA. The D gene is left open where the match is weak. The listing skips clone size in some rows; elsewhere it reads once, few, many or a size class.

TRBV6-5	NA	medium-sized	TRBJ1-2	CASSYSRRSDSYTF	TGTGCCAGCAGTTACTCGAGGAGGAGTGATAGCTACACCTTC
TRBV5-1	NA	many	TRBJ1-1	CASSFAENTEAFF	TGCGCCAGCAGCTTCGCGGAAAACACTGAAGCTTTCTTT
TRBV15	NA	many	TRBJ2-2	CATSKEGKNTGELFF	TGTGCCACCAGCAAGGAGGGAAAGAACACCGGGGAGCTGTTTTTT
TRBV4-3	NA	many	TRBJ1-3	CASSQSGNSGNTIYF	TGCGCCAGCAGCCAATCAGGAAATTCTGGAAACACCATATATTTT
TRBV6-1	NA	many	TRBJ2-2	CASGSGPNTGELFF	TGTGCCAGCGGCAGCGGGCCGAACACCGGGGAGCTGTTTTTT
TRBV30	TRBD2	NA	TRBJ2-1	CAWSPLAGDYNEQFF	TGTGCCTGGAGCCCACTAGCGGGAGACTACAATGAGCAGTTCTTC
TRBV7-9	NA	NA	TRBJ1-5	CASSLGHSNQRQHF	TGTGCCAGCAGCTTAGGGCATAGCAATCAGCGCCAGCATTTT
TRBV6-1	NA	NA	TRBJ2-1	CASSRNRVAHNEQFF	TGTGCCAGCAGTAGAAACAGGGTAGCGCACAATGAGCAGTTCTTC
TRBV6-1	NA	once	TRBJ2-3	CAILSTRGSADTQYF	TGTGCCATTTTAAGTACTCGAGGGAGTGCAGATACGCAGTATTTT
TRBV20-1	NA	NA	TRBJ1-2	CSARPPDYGYTF	TGCAGTGCCCGGCCGCCAGACTATGGCTACACCTTC
TRBV29-1	NA	many	TRBJ1-1	CSVGPGERAFF	TGCAGCGTTGGGCCCGGGGAGCGGGCTTTCTTT
TRBV5-8	TRBD1	many	TRBJ1-1	CASSRTGQGNTEAFF	TGTGCCAGCAGCCGTACTGGACAGGGGAACACTGAAGCTTTCTTT
TRBV7-2	TRBD2	many	TRBJ2-2	CASSLFTALALNTGELFF	TGTGCCAGCAGCTTATTTACCGCACTAGCGCTAAACACCGGGGAGCTGTTTTTT
TRBV12-3/TRBV12-4	NA	medium-sized	TRBJ2-7	CASQLAEGTYEQYF	TGTGCCAGCCAATTAGCGGAGGGAACCTACGAGCAGTACTTC
TRBV19	NA	many	TRBJ2-1	CASSGDSYNEQFF	TGTGCCAGTTCGGGGGACTCCTACAATGAGCAGTTCTTC
TRBV6-2/TRBV6-3	TRBD2	few	TRBJ2-2	CATQRETVTGYLFF	TGTGCCACCCAGCGGGAGACGGTCACCGGGTATCTGTTTTTT
TRBV5-1	NA	many	TRBJ2-7	CASSLGDEQYF	TGCGCCAGCAGCCTCGGGGACGAGCAGTACTTC
TRBV12-3/TRBV12-4	NA	NA	TRBJ2-1	CASSFEANEQFF	TGTGCCAGCAGTTTTGAGGCCAATGAGCAGTTCTTC
TRBV11-3	TRBD1	many	TRBJ2-7	CASSQTGATHEQYF	TGTGCCAGCAGCCAGACAGGGGCTACCCACGAGCAGTACTTC
TRBV19	NA	few	TRBJ2-7	CASSSPNGLEQYF	TGTGCCAGTAGTAGCCCCAACGGTCTAGAGCAGTACTTC
TRBV6-2/TRBV6-3	TRBD1	NA	TRBJ1-1	CASSYWDRGAGTEAFF	TGTGCCAGCAGTTACTGGGACAGGGGGGCAGGGACTGAAGCTTTCTTT
TRBV6-1	NA	many	TRBJ1-6	CASSPYRELNSPLHF	TGTGCCAGCAGTCCCTACAGGGAACTGAATTCACCCCTCCACTTT
TRBV12-3/TRBV12-4	TRBD2	medium-sized	TRBJ2-7	CASRKGLASPEQYF	TGTGCCAGCAGGAAGGGACTAGCGTCTCCCGAGCAGTACTTC